This T cell receptor beta chain was sequenced for a study of regulatory T cells in long-lasting Graves disease. V was trimmed by 0 bases and J by 7 bases, leaving 7 bases between them. The CDR3 runs 14 residues. Germline V gives CDR1 ENHRY, CDR2 SYGVKD. This clonotype was counted only a few times. Specified time point: persistent/refractory GD, antithyroid drugs over 5 years with positive TRAb. The TCR library was prepared using RNA isolated from PBMCs. iRepertoire HTBI primers and Arm-PCR of CDR3 regions built TCR beta libraries. Via MiXCR, TCRdb re-called the multiplex PCR reads, giving one row per CDR3 protein. This sample has about 460,000 distinct CDR3 sequences, with roughly 23% found just once.

This chain links TRBV10-3 with TRBJ1-6; no clear D gene. The sequence came from a female donor with Graves disease. Sample: peripheral blood mononuclear cells (PBMCs), taken when the disease was refractory, from a patient treated with antithyroid drugs. CDR3 protein: CAISESEENSPLHF. The DNA of the CDR3 is TGTGCCATCAGTGAGTCGGAGGAAAATTCACCCCTCCACTTT.